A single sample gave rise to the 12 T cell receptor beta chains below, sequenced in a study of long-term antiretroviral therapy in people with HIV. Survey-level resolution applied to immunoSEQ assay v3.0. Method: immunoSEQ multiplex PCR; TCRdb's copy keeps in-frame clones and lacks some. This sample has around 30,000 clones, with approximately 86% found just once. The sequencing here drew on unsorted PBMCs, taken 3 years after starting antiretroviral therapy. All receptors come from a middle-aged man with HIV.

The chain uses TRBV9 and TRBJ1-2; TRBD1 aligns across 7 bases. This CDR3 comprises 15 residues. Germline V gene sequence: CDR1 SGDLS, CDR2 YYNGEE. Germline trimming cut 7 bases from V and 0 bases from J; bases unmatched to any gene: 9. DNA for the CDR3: TGTGCCAGCGGCGACCGGGACAGAGCTAACTATGGCTACACCTTC. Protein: CASGDRDRANYGYTF.

DNA for the CDR3: TGTGCCAGCAGTTACTCGAGGGGGACAGGGTATTCACCCCTCCACTTT. This sequence encodes CASSYSRGTGYSPLHF. The J gene is TRBJ1-6, the V gene TRBV6-5; TRBD1 aligns across 9 bases. Germline V CDR1 and CDR2: MNHEY, SVGAGI. This CDR3 region has 16 residues. With 0 bases clipped from V and 8 bases from J, the junction kept 5 bases outside the gene matches.

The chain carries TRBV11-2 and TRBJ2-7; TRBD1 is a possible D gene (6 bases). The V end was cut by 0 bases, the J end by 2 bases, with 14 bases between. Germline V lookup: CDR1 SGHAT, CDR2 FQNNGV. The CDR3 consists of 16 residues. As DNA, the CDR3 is TGTGCCAGCAGCTTAGATCTCGGGCAGGGGACCTACGAGCAGTACTTC. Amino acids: CASSLDLGQGTYEQYF.

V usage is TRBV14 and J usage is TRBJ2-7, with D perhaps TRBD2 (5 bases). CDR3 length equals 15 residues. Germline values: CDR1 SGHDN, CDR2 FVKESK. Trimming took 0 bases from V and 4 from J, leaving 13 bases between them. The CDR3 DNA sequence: TGTGCCAGCAGCCAAGATCGCCAACGGGATTACGAGCAGTACTTC. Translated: CASSQDRQRDYEQYF. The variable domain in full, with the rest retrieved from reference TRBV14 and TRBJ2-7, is EAGVTQFPSHSVIEKGQTVTLRCDPISGHDNLYWYRRVMGKEIKFLLHFVKESKQDESGMPNNRFLAERTGGTYSTLKVQPAELEDSGVYFCASSQDRQRDYEQYFGPGTRLTVT.

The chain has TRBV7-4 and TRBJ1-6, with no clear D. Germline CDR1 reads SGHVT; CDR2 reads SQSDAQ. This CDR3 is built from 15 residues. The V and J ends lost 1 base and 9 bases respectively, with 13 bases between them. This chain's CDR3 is CASSLECPPSSPLHF. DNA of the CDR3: TGTGCCAGCAGCTTAGAATGCCCACCGAGTTCACCCCTCCACTTT.

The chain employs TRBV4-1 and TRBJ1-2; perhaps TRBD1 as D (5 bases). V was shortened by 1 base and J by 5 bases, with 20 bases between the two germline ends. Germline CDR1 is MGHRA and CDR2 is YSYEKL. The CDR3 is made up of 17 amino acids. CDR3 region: CASSQGGFVAVNYGYTF. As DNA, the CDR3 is TGCGCCAGCAGCCAAGGGGGGTTTGTGGCCGTCAATTATGGCTACACCTTC.

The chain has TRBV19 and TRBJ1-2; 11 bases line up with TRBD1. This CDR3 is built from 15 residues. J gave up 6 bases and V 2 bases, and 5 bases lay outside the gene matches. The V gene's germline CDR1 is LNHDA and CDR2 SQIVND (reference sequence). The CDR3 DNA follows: TGTGCCAGTAGTATATCCCCGGGACAGGGGGATGGCTACACCTTC. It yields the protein CASSISPGQGDGYTF.

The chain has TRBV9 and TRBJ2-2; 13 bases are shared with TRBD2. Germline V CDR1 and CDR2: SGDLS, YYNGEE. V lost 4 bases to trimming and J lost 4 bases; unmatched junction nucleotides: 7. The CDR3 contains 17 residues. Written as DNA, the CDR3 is TGTGCCAGCAGCTTAAGACTAGCGGGAGGACTCACCGGGGAGCTGTTTTTT. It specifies CASSLRLAGGLTGELFF.

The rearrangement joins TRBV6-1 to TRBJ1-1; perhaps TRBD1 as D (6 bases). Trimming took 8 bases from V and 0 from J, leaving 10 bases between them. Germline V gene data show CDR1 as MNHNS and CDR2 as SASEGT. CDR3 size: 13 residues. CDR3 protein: CASGQIMNTEAFF. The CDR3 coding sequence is TGTGCCAGCGGACAGATCATGAACACTGAAGCTTTCTTT.

CDR3: CASSAGAWGGNTIYF. In DNA form, the CDR3 reads TGTGCCAGCAGCGCTGGGGCCTGGGGAGGAAACACCATATATTTT. The gene calls are TRBV9 and TRBJ1-3, with a tentative D call TRBD1 (5 bases). The CDR3 has 15 amino acids. Trimming removed 3 bases at V and 4 bases at J, with 14 bases between. CDR1 and CDR2 from the germline V gene are SGDLS and YYNGEE.

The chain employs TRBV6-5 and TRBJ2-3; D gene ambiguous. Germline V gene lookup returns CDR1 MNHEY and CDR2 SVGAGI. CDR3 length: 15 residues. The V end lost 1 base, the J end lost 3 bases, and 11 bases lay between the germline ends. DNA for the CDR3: TGTGCCAGCAGTTACTTCGGCCTCCAGACAGATACGCAGTATTTT. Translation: CASSYFGLQTDTQYF.

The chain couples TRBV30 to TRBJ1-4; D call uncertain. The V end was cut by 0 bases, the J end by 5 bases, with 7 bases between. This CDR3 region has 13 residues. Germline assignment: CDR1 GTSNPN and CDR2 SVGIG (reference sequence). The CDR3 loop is CAWSVGSNEKLFF. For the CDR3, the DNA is TGTGCCTGGAGTGTCGGGTCCAATGAAAAACTGTTTTTT.